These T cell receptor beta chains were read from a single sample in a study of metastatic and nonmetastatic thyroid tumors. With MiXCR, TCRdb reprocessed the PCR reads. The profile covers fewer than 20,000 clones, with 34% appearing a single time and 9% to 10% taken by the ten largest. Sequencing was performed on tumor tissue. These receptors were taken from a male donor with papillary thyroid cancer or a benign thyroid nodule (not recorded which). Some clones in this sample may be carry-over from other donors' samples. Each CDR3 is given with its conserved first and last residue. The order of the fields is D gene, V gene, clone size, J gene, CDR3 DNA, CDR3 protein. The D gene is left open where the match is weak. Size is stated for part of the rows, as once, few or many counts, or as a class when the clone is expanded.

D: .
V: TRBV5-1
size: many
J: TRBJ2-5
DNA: TGCGCCAGCAGCTGGGACTCCGTGCAAGAGACCCAGTACTTC
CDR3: CASSWDSVQETQYF

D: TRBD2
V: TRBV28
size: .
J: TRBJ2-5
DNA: TGTGCCAGCAGTGCAGGGAGGGGAGAGACCCAGTACTTC
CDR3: CASSAGRGETQYF

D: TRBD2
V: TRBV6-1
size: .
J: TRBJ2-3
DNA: TGTGCCAGCAGTGTAGCGGGCGGGGTAGGGGATACGCAGTATTTT
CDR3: CASSVAGGVGDTQYF

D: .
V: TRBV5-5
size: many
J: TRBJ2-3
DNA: TGTGCCAGCAGCCAGGACACAGATACGCAGTATTTT
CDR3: CASSQDTDTQYF

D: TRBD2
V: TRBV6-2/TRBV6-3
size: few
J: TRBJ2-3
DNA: TGTGCCAGCAGTTACTCGAGACTAGCGGGAGTCCCAGATACGCAGTATTTT
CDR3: CASSYSRLAGVPDTQYF

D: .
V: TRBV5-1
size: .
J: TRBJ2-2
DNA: TGCGCCAGCAACGGCGGGTCCAACACCGGGGAGCTGTTTTTT
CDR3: CASNGGSNTGELFF

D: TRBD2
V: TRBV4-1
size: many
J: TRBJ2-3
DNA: TGCGCCAGCAGATCGCCTAGCGGGAGCACAGATACGCAGTATTTT
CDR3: CASRSPSGSTDTQYF

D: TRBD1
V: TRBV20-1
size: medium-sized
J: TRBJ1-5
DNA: TGCAGTGCCGACAGGGGTAGCAATCAGCCCCAGCATTTT
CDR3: CSADRGSNQPQHF

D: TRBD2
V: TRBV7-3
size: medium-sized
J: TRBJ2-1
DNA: TGTGCCAGCAGCCACGCCGGGACTAGTCGGTTCTTC
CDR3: CASSHAGTSRFF

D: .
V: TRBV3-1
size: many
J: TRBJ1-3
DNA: TGTGCCAGCACCCCCGCCTCTGGAAACACCATATATTTT
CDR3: CASTPASGNTIYF

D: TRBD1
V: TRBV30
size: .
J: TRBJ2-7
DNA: TGTGCCTGGAGTGTACCGGGACAGGGGGACCACGAGCAGTACTTC
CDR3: CAWSVPGQGDHEQYF

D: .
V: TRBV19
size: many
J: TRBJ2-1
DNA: TGTGCCAGTAGTTTTCGACAGGGACTACCCAATGAGCAGTTCTTC
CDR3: CASSFRQGLPNEQFF

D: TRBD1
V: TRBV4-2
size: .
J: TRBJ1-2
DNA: TGTGCCAGCAGCCTCGGGACAGGCTATGGCTACACCTTC
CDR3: CASSLGTGYGYTF

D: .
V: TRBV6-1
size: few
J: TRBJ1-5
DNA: TGTACCAGCAGCAGGGGAGGAGACTGCAATCAGCCCCAGCATTTT
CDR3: CTSSRGGDCNQPQHF

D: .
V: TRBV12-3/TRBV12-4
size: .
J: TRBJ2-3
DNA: TGTGCCTGCAGTTCTTGGGATGAACATACGCAGTATTTT
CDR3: CACSSWDEHTQYF

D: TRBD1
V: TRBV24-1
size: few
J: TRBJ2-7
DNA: TGTGCCACCAGATCGGGCGGTACAGGGGGAGAGCAGTACTTC
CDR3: CATRSGGTGGEQYF

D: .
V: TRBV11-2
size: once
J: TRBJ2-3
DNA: TGTGCCAGCATCTTAGTCGGGGTGCCCCCAGATACGCAGTATTTT
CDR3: CASILVGVPPDTQYF

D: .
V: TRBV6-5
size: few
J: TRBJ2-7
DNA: TGTGCCAGCAGTTACTCGTTTTCGGGACAAGGCGAGCAGTACTTC
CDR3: CASSYSFSGQGEQYF

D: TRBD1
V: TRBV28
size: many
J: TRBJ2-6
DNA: TGTGCCAGCAGGGGAGGACAGGGAGTATCTGGGGCCAACGTCCTGACTTTC
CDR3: CASRGGQGVSGANVLTF

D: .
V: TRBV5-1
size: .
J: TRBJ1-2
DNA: TGCGCCAGCAGCCTAAAAGTGGGGACCAGGGACTCCTTGAACTATGGCTACACCTTC
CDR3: CASSLKVGTRDSLNYGYTF

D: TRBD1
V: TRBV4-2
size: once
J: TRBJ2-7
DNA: TGTGCCAGCGAGGACAGGTCCTCCTACGAGCAGTACTTC
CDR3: CASEDRSSYEQYF

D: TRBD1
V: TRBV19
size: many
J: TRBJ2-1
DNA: TGTGCCAGTGGACAGGGGGCTCGTTCCAATGAGCAGTTCTTC
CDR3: CASGQGARSNEQFF

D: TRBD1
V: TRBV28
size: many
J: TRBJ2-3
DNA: TGTGCCGCAAGGGGGCCGGGTCGTAGCACAGATACGCAGTATTTT
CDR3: CAARGPGRSTDTQYF

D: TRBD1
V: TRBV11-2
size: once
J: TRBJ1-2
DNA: TGTGCCAGCAGCCCTACAGGGGTTGGAGGCTACACCTTC
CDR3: CASSPTGVGGYTF

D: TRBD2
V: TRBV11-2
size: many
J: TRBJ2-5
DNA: TGTGCCAGCAGCTTAGTGGGTTCCGGGACTAGCCCAATAGAGACCCAGTACTTC
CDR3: CASSLVGSGTSPIETQYF

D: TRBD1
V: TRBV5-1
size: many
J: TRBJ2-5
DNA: TGCGCCAGCAGCGTCACAGGGGTATGGGAGACCCAGTACTTC
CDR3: CASSVTGVWETQYF

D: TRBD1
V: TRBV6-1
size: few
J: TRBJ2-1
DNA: TGTGCCAGCACCTTAGAGGGGGCTCGGGCGCTGGATGAGCAGTTCTTC
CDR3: CASTLEGARALDEQFF

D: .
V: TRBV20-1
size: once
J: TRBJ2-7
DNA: TGCAGTGCTAGGGGCCAGGGGCGCCATACCTCCGAGCAGTACTTC
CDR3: CSARGQGRHTSEQYF

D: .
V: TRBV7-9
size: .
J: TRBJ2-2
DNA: TGTGCCAGCAGCTTAAGATCGGGGTCCGGGGAGCTGTTTTTT
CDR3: CASSLRSGSGELFF

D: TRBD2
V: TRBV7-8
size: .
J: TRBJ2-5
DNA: TGTGCCAGCAGCCCCCTAGCGGGAGTCACGGAGACCCAGTACTTC
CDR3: CASSPLAGVTETQYF

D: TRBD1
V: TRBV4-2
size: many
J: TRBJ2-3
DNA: TGTGCCAGCAGCCAAGGACAGGGGCCCACAGATACGCAGTATTTT
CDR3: CASSQGQGPTDTQYF

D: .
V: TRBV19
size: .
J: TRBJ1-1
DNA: TGTGCCAGTAGTATCGTCAGTAACACTGAAGCTTTCTTT
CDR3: CASSIVSNTEAFF

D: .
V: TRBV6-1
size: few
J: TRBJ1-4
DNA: TGTGCCAGCAGGGTCCGAGGGATGGCCCGGGGCTATAATGAAAAACTGTTTTTT
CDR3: CASRVRGMARGYNEKLFF

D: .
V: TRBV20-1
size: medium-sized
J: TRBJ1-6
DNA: TGCAGTGCTAGGAGGGGCAGGGACAATTCACCCCTCCACTTT
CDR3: CSARRGRDNSPLHF

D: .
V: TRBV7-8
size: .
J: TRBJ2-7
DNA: TGTGCCAGCAGCTTAAGGGGGGAAAGCTCCTACGAGCAGTACTTC
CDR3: CASSLRGESSYEQYF

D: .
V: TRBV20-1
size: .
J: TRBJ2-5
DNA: TGCAGTGCTAGACAGGGACAAGAGACCCAGTACTTC
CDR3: CSARQGQETQYF

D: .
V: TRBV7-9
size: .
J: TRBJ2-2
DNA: TGTGCCAGCAGCTTAGCCAGGGGGGACACCGGGGAGCTGTTTTTT
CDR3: CASSLARGDTGELFF